This entry is about one TCR beta chain. The antigen is unknown. The germline CDR1 and CDR2 sequences are MNHEY and SMNVEV (reference sequence). The CDR3 is 13 amino acids. V shed 5 bases and J shed 8 bases, with 15 bases lying between them. TCRdb ran MiXCR on the reads and lists one entry per CDR3 protein. Among 900,000 to 950,000 distinct CDR3 sequences listed, 30% to 40% were seen once. This record comes from a study of T cell repertoires in cytomegalovirus infection. Study at large: It can be stated that public TCR beta signatures indicated CMV infection as well as a matching HLA type.

The sequencing used cultured CD8+ T cells from PBMCs, collected from culture after CMV antigen stimulation. This receptor was identified in a human donor in good health (CMV status not recorded). Some clones in this sample may be carry-over from other donors' samples. The chain has TRBV27 and TRBJ1-2; D remains unclear. The chain's CDR3 is CASSLPGLRGYTF. CDR3 DNA: TGTGCCAGCAGTCTCCCGGGCCTTCGGGGCTACACCTTC.